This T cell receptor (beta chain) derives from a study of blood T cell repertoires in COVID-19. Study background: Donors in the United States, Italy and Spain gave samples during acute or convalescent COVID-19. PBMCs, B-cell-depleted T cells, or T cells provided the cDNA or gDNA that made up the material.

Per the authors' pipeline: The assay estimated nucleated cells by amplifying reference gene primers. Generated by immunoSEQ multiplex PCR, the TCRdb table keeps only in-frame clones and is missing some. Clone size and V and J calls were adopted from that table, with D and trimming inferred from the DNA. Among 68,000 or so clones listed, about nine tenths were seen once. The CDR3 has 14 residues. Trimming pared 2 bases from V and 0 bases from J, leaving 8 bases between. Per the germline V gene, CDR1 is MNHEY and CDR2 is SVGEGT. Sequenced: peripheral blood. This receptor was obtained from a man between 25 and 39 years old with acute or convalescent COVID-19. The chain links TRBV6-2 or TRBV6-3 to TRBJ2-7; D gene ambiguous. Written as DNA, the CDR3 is TGTGCCAGCAGTTACCACTCGCTCTCCTACGAGCAGTACTTC. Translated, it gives CASSYHSLSYEQYF.